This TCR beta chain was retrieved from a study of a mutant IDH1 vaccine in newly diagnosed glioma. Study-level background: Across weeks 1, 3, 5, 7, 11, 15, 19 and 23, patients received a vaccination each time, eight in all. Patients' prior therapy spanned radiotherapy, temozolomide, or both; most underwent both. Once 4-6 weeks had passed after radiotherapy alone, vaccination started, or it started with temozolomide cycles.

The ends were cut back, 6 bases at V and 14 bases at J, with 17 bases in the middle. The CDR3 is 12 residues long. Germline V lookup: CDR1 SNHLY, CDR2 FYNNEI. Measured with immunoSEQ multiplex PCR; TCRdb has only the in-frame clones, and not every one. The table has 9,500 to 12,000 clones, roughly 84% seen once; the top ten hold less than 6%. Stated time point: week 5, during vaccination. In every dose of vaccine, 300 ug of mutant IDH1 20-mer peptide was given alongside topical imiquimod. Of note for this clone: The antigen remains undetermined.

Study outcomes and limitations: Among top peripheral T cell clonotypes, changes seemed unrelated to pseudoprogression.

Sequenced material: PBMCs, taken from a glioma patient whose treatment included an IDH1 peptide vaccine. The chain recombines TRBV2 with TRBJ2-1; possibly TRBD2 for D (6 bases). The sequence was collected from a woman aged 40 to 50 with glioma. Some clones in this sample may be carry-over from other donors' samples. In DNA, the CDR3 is TGTGCCAGCAGCCCCGGGACTCTCCGGGAGTTCTTC. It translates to CASSPGTLREFF.